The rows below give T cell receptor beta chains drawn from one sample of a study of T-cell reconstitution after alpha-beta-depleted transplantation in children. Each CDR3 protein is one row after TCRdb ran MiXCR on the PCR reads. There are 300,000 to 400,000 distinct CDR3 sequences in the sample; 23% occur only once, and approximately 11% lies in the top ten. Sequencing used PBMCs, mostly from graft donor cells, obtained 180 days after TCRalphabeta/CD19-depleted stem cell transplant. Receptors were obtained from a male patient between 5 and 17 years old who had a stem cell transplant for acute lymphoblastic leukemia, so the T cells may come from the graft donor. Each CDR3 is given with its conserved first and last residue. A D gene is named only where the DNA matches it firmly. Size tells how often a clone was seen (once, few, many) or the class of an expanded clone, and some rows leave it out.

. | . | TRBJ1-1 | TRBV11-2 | CASSPQRTYTEAFF | TGTGCCAGCAGCCCTCAGCGGACGTACACTGAAGCTTTCTTT
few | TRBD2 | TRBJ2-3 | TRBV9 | CASSVGMMMGLAEDTQYF | TGTGCCAGCAGCGTAGGAATGATGATGGGACTAGCGGAAGATACGCAGTATTTT
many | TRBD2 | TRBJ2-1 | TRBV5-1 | CASSLTSGRAGGEQFF | TGCGCCAGCAGCTTAACTAGCGGGAGGGCCGGAGGTGAGCAGTTCTTC
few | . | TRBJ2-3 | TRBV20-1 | CSAREGYRGGIPDTQYF | TGCAGTGCTAGAGAGGGCTACAGGGGAGGGATCCCAGATACGCAGTATTTT
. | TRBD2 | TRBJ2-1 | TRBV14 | CASSQERGLAHEQFF | TGTGCCAGCAGCCAAGAACGCGGACTAGCCCATGAGCAGTTCTTC
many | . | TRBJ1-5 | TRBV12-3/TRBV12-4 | CASGETDSNQPQHF | TGTGCCAGCGGCGAGACAGATAGCAATCAGCCCCAGCATTTT
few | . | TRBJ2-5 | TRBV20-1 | CSARYGFQETQYF | TGCAGTGCTAGGTACGGGTTCCAAGAGACCCAGTACTTC
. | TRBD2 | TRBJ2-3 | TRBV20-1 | CSAMGLAVTDTQYF | TGCAGTGCTATGGGACTAGCGGTTACAGATACGCAGTATTTT
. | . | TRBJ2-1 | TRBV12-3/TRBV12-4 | CASSGGEQFF | TGTGCCAGCAGTGGGGGTGAGCAGTTCTTC
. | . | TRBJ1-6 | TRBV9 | CASSSEPYNSPLHF | TGTGCCAGCAGCTCCGAGCCTTATAATTCACCCCTCCACTTT
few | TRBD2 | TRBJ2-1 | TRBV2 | CASRPMASGSLDEQFF | TGTGCCAGCAGGCCCATGGCTAGCGGGAGTTTGGATGAGCAGTTCTTC
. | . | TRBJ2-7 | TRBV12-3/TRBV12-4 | CASSLRGGGGYEQYF | TGTGCCAGCAGTTTAAGGGGAGGGGGGGGCTACGAGCAGTACTTC
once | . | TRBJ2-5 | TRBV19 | CASSSRGPPQETQYF | TGTGCCAGTAGTAGCCGGGGACCGCCCCAGGAGACCCAGTACTTC
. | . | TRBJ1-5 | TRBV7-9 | CASSLVENSNQPQHF | TGTGCCAGCAGCTTAGTTGAAAATAGCAATCAGCCCCAGCATTTT
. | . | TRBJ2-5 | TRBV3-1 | CACCQERDNPNEETQYF | TGTGCCTGCTGCCAAGAACGGGACAATCCCAACGAAGAGACCCAGTACTTC
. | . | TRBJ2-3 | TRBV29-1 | CSIVAGTYTDTQYF | TGCAGCATCGTCGCCGGGACATACACAGATACGCAGTATTTT
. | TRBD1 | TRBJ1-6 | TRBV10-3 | CAISESGGRNSPLHF | TGTGCCATCAGTGAATCAGGGGGCCGGAATTCACCCCTCCACTTT
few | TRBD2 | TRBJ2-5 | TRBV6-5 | CASSWTSGLRRKTQYF | TGTGCCAGCAGTTGGACTAGCGGATTAAGGAGGAAGACCCAGTACTTC
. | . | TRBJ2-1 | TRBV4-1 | CASSHGWIHPRYAYNEQFF | TGCGCCAGCAGCCACGGGTGGATTCACCCCCGGTATGCCTACAATGAGCAGTTCTTC
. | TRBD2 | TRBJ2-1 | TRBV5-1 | CASDHWAGTSGNSNEQFF | TGCGCCAGCGACCATTGGGCCGGGACTAGCGGGAACTCCAATGAGCAGTTCTTC
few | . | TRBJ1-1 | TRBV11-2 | CASSLRPRGRRDTEAFF | TGTGCCAGCAGCTTAAGGCCCAGGGGAAGGAGGGACACTGAAGCTTTCTTT
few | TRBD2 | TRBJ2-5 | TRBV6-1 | CASRRLTGTSGSETQYF | TGTGCCAGCCGGAGGCTAACCGGGACTAGCGGGAGTGAGACCCAGTACTTC
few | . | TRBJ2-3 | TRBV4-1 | CASSQVSTGDTQYF | TGCGCCAGCAGCCAAGTTAGTACGGGGGATACGCAGTATTTT
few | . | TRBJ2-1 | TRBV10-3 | CAIGEGYNEQFF | TGTGCCATCGGGGAAGGGTACAATGAGCAGTTCTTC
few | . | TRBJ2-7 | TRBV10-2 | CASSHGAGSYEQYF | TGCGCCAGCAGTCATGGCGCGGGGTCCTACGAGCAGTACTTC
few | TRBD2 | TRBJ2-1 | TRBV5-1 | CASSLRLAGDHEQFF | TGCGCCAGCAGCTTGAGACTAGCGGGAGACCATGAGCAGTTCTTC
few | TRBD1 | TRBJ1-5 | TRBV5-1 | CASSLGDRGRNQPQHF | TGCGCCAGCAGCCTCGGGGACAGGGGCAGGAATCAGCCCCAGCATTTT
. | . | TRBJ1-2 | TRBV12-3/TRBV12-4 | CASSSAEQEGYTF | TGTGCCAGCAGTTCTGCAGAACAGGAGGGCTACACCTTC
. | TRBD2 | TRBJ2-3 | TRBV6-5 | CASSYVLAGGDTQYF | TGTGCCAGCAGTTACGTACTAGCGGGAGGAGATACGCAGTATTTT
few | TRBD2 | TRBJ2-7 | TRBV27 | CASSALRTRIREQYF | TGTGCCAGCAGTGCCCTCCGGACTAGAATCCGCGAGCAGTACTTC
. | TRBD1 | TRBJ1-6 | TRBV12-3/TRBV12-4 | CATGQGGHNSPLHF | TGTGCCACCGGACAGGGAGGGCATAATTCACCCCTCCACTTT
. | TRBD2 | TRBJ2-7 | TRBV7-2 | CASSLVSGRANEQYF | TGTGCCAGCAGCTTAGTATCGGGGAGGGCCAACGAGCAGTACTTC
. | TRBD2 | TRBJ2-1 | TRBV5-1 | CASSLVASGYNEQFF | TGCGCCAGCAGCTTAGTGGCTAGCGGTTACAATGAGCAGTTCTTC
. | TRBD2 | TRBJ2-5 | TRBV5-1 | CASSLGLAGEWIETQYF | TGCGCCAGCAGCTTGGGGCTAGCGGGAGAATGGATAGAGACCCAGTACTTC
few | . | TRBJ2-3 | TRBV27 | CASSFWGTGTDTQYF | TGTGCCAGCAGTTTCTGGGGGACCGGCACAGATACGCAGTATTTT
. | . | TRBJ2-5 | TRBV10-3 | CAISESNRHLQETQYF | TGTGCCATCAGTGAGTCAAACCGACATTTGCAAGAGACCCAGTACTTC
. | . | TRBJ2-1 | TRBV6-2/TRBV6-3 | CASRTLGNEQFF | TGTGCCAGCAGGACTCTCGGCAATGAGCAGTTCTTC
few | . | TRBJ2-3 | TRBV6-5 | CASSYGGGLGADTQYF | TGTGCCAGCAGTTACGGGGGGGGCCTTGGTGCAGATACGCAGTATTTT
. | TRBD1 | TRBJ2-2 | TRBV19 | CASSLWVTGENGELFF | TGTGCCAGTAGCCTTTGGGTGACAGGGGAAAACGGGGAGCTGTTTTTT
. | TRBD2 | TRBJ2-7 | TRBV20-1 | CSARLGTSANEQYF | TGCAGTGCTAGACTTGGGACTAGCGCCAACGAGCAGTACTTC